In its sample, the clone carrying this T cell receptor beta chain was seen many times. These data come from a study of blood T cells in healthy people across ages. PCR was performed a second time for roughly 7 to 11 cycles using a sample-barcoded 5' primer and a J-beta primer mix. TCRdb reanalysed the 5' RACE reads using MiXCR and keeps one entry per CDR3 protein. The table has fewer than 2 million distinct CDR3 sequences, about 39% seen once. The CDR3 length is 13 residues. V was clipped by 2 bases and J by 1 base, with 9 bases between them. Germline V lookup: CDR1 DFQATT, CDR2 SNEGSKA (reference sequence).

This TCR came from a human donor in good health. Input material: blood. V is TRBV20-1 and J is TRBJ2-7; D remains unclear. CDR3 bases: TGCAGTGCTAGAACCTACCTGTCCTACGAGCAGTACTTC. Its translation: CSARTYLSYEQYF.